This T cell receptor beta chain was documented in a study of brain metastases from non-small cell lung cancer. Repertoires were generated with immunoSEQ multiplex PCR, while TCRdb's copy carries only in-frame clones and drops some. Among a few thousand clones listed, around four fifths were seen once. V shed 4 bases, J shed 7 bases, and the junction held 3 bases outside the gene matches. Germline CDR1 and CDR2: LGHNA and YNFKEQ. This CDR3 spans 15 amino acids. Whole-study findings and limits: Fewer infiltrating T cells were found in brain metastases than primaries.

Notes on this clone: What it recognizes is unknown.

This sequence joins TRBV4-2 and TRBJ2-2; 13 bases agree with TRBD2. Material for sequencing was primary lung tumor tissue. The sequence derives from a donor over 35 with non-small cell lung cancer. CDR3 protein: CASSRTSGGDGELFF. The CDR3 bases are TGTGCCAGCAGCCGGACTAGCGGGGGCGACGGGGAGCTGTTTTTT.